The clone carrying this TCR beta chain occurred a few times. The antigen remains undetermined. An end of the junction differs from the germline gene, which may be a read error. The record originates from a study of T-cell reconstitution after alpha-beta-depleted transplantation in children. Notes on the study in general: There were some patients whose high TCRbeta diversity at day 60 came from surviving recipient T cells and thymic progenitors. Alpha-beta T cells present about two months after transplant were reported to originate from several hundred expanded graft clones. At the one-year point after transplant, T-cell counts and TCRbeta diversity were found to come mostly from T cells that had been newly produced.

Unique molecular identifiers were used in preparing the TCRbeta library. TCRdb re-called the PCR reads through MiXCR, storing one row per CDR3 protein. This table has 480,000 or so distinct CDR3 sequences, roughly a tenth appearing once. This CDR3 region has 15 residues. Per germline, CDR1 DFQATT and CDR2 SNEGSKA (reference sequence). The receptor comes from a child younger than 10 with inherited bone marrow failure, due to receive a stem cell transplant. The sample consisted of PBMCs, taken before TCRalphabeta/CD19-depleted stem cell transplant. This chain joins TRBV20-1 and TRBJ2-7; perhaps D is TRBD1 or TRBD2 (5 bases each). Here the CDR3 DNA reads TGCTGTGCTAGAGAGGCTACCGGGGCCTTGAACGAGCAGTACTTC. Translating it yields CCAREATGALNEQYF.